This is a list of T cell receptor beta chains from one sample in a study of glioma-infiltrating T cells after dendritic cell vaccination. Using immunoSEQ multiplex PCR, the repertoire was profiled, and TCRdb retains in-frame clones only, with some absent. The sample carries about 63,000 clones, 85% recorded once. The sequencing here drew on blood, taken after dendritic cell vaccination. The origin of the receptors is a human donor with glioblastoma. Both conserved end residues are part of each CDR3. D genes are given only for firm matches. Clone size is shown for a subset of rows, as once, few, many or a class of expanded clone.

cdr3_aa | cdr3_nt | d_call | v_call | clone_size | j_call
CASGRGGTDTQYF | TGCGCCAGCGGACGGGGGGGCACAGATACGCAGTATTTT | TRBD2 | TRBV5-1 | . | TRBJ2-3
CASSIGPGQGAEQYF | TGCGCCAGCAGTATCGGACCCGGACAGGGGGCCGAGCAGTACTTC | TRBD1 | TRBV5-1 | once | TRBJ2-7
CASRSGTGDHEKLFF | TGTGCCAGCAGGTCCGGGACAGGTGATCATGAAAAACTGTTTTTT | TRBD1 | TRBV28 | . | TRBJ1-4
CASSQTRRRGARGSTDTQYF | TGCGCCAGCAGTCAAACCCGGCGGCGGGGGGCCCGAGGAAGCACAGATACGCAGTATTTT | TRBD2 | TRBV23-1 | . | TRBJ2-3
CASSEQKCPENTEAFF | TGTGCCAGCAGCGAACAAAAATGCCCAGAGAACACTGAAGCTTTCTTT | . | TRBV21-1 | . | TRBJ1-1
CASSLAWGRNTGELFF | TGCGCCAGCAGCTTGGCTTGGGGCAGGAACACCGGGGAGCTGTTTTTT | . | TRBV5-1 | . | TRBJ2-2
CASSDSARGEAGELFF | TGTGCCAGCAGTGACTCGGCTCGGGGGGAAGCCGGGGAGCTGTTTTTT | TRBD2 | TRBV6-4 | . | TRBJ2-2
CAWKMDRGYTF | TGTGCCTGGAAGATGGACAGGGGCTACACCTTC | TRBD1 | TRBV30 | . | TRBJ1-2
CASRTGGPYNEKLFF | TGTGCCAGCAGGACAGGCGGGCCCTATAATGAAAAACTGTTTTTT | . | TRBV28 | once | TRBJ1-4
CASSLAAGNYGYTF | TGTGCCAGCAGCTTAGCTGCAGGAAACTATGGCTACACCTTC | . | TRBV11-3 | . | TRBJ1-2
CASSSSIWNSDTQYF | TGTGCCAGCAGTTCTAGTATATGGAATTCAGATACGCAGTATTTT | . | TRBV7-8 | once | TRBJ2-3
CASSPGTAEQYF | TGTGCCAGCTCACCAGGGACAGCCGAGCAGTACTTC | TRBD1 | TRBV18 | few | TRBJ2-7
CASSYSLLPTQYF | TGTGCCAGCAGTTACTCGCTACTACCGACGCAGTATTTT | . | TRBV6-5 | . | TRBJ2-3
CASGREYQPQHF | TGTGCTAGTGGCCGGGAGTATCAGCCCCAGCATTTT | . | TRBV12-5 | . | TRBJ1-5
CASSPLGGLETQYF | TGTGCCAGCTCACCACTTGGGGGACTGGAGACCCAGTACTTC | . | TRBV18 | . | TRBJ2-5
CASSVVPQYNEQFF | TGTGCCAGCAGCGTAGTCCCCCAATACAATGAGCAGTTCTTC | . | TRBV9 | few | TRBJ2-1
CASSLDRVGTEAFF | TGTGCCAGCAGTTTAGACAGGGTGGGCACTGAAGCTTTCTTT | TRBD1 | TRBV27 | . | TRBJ1-1
CASSIGTSQETQYF | TGTGCCAGCAGCATCGGGACTAGCCAAGAGACCCAGTACTTC | TRBD2 | TRBV9 | . | TRBJ2-5
CASSLGQALGNTIYF | TGCGCCAGCAGCTTGGGGCAGGCCCTAGGAAACACCATATATTTT | . | TRBV5-1 | . | TRBJ1-3
CASSPGLAGGYEQFF | TGTGCCAGCAGCCCGGGACTAGCGGGGGGATATGAGCAGTTCTTC | TRBD2 | TRBV9 | . | TRBJ2-1
CASSYPGLASSYNEQFF | TGTGCCAGCAGCTACCCGGGACTAGCGAGCTCCTACAATGAGCAGTTCTTC | TRBD2 | TRBV7-6 | . | TRBJ2-1
CASSLSTVGELFF | TGTGCCAGCAGCTTAAGTACGGTCGGGGAGCTGTTTTTT | . | TRBV7-9 | . | TRBJ2-2
CASSLALAYYNEQFF | TGCGCCAGCAGCTTGGCTCTAGCGTATTACAATGAGCAGTTCTTC | . | TRBV5-1 | . | TRBJ2-1
CACSDRGGGKTVF | TGTGCCTGTTCCGACAGGGGCGGGGGTAAAACTGTTTTT | TRBD1 | TRBV30 | . | TRBJ1-4
CASSYSGTGWGEQYF | TGTGCCAGCAGCTACTCCGGGACAGGGTGGGGCGAGCAGTACTTC | TRBD1 | TRBV5-6 | few | TRBJ2-7
CAWRHRAGGPGSTGELFF | TGTGCCTGGAGGCACCGAGCGGGGGGGCCGGGTAGCACCGGGGAGCTGTTTTTT | TRBD2 | TRBV30 | once | TRBJ2-2
CASSPGQRYSPLHF | TGTGCCAGCAGTCCGGGACAGCGTTATTCACCCCTCCACTTT | TRBD1 | TRBV6-5 | . | TRBJ1-6
CASSLDTTRGYF | TGTGCCAGCAGCTTAGATACGACCCGGGGATATTTT | . | TRBV11-2 | few | TRBJ1-3
CASSLRGGGGYNEQFF | TGTGCCAGCAGCCTCAGGGGAGGCGGGGGCTACAATGAGCAGTTCTTC | . | TRBV7-9 | . | TRBJ2-1